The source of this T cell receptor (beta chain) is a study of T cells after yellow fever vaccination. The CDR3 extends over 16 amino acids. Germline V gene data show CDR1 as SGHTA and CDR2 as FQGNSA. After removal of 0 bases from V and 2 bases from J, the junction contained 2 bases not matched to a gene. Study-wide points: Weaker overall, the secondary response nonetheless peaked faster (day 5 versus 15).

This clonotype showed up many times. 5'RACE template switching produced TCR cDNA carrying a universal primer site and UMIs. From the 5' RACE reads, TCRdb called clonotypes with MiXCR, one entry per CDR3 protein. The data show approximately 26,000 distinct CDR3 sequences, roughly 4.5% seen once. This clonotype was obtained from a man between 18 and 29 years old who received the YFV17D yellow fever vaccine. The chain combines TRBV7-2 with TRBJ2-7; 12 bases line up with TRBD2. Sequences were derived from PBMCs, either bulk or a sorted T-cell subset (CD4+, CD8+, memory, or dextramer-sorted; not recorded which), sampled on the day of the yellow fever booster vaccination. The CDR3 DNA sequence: TGTGCCAGCAGCTTAGCCTCTAGCGGGGGGGCCTACGAGCAGTACTTC. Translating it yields CASSLASSGGAYEQYF. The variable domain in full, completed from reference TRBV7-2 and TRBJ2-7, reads GAGVSQSPSNKVTEKGKDVELRCDPISGHTALYWYRQSLGQGLEFLIYFQGNSAPDKSGLPSDRFSAERTGGSVSTLTIQRTQQEDSAVYLCASSLASSGGAYEQYFGPGTRLTVT.